These 10 T cell receptor beta chains were all obtained from the same sample, sequenced in a study of T-cell memory formation after mild COVID-19. TCRdb re-analysed the 5' RACE reads in MiXCR, keeping a single row per CDR3 protein. The table lists 250,000 to 350,000 distinct CDR3 sequences, roughly an eighth of them singletons, with roughly a fifth in the top ten. Source material: PBMCs or a T cell subset sorted from them (not recorded which). Source of these receptors: a man younger than 35 who had mild COVID-19 (a few samples of this study predate the infection). Cell type and time point are not known.

The chain joins TRBV2 to TRBJ2-5, with 13 bases fitting TRBD2. The V gene end was trimmed by 6 bases and the J gene end by 2 bases; junction bases not matched to a gene: 6. The germline CDR1 and CDR2 sequences are SNHLY and FYNNEI. The CDR3 runs 16 residues. The CDR3 region is CASRLTSGGIQETQYF. The CDR3 DNA follows: TGTGCCAGCAGACTGACTAGCGGGGGGATTCAAGAGACCCAGTACTTC.

This clonotype has a handful of counts. The gene calls are TRBV12-3 or TRBV12-4 and TRBJ2-7, with 8 bases lining up with TRBD1. This CDR3 comprises 12 residues. The V and J ends lost 6 bases and 6 bases, in that order; junction bases with no gene match: 4. The DNA for the CDR3 is TGTGCCAGCAGCCTAGGACAGGGCGAGCAGTACGTC. Translation: CASSLGQGEQYV.

CDR3 protein: CASSLYAGTRGETQYF. For the CDR3, the DNA is TGTGCCAGCAGCTTATATGCAGGGACGAGGGGAGAGACCCAGTACTTC. This chain joins TRBV7-9 and TRBJ2-5, with D perhaps assigned TRBD1 or TRBD2 (5 bases each). The V end lost 2 bases, the J end lost 4 bases, and 17 bases lay between the germline ends. CDR3 length: 16 residues. Germline V gene lookup returns CDR1 SEHNR and CDR2 FQNEAQ (reference sequence).

V usage is TRBV7-2 and J usage is TRBJ2-5; D unclear. The CDR3 extends over 13 amino acids. With 3 bases removed from V and 5 bases from J, the gap between germline ends came to 10 bases. The germline V gene has CDR1 SGHTA and CDR2 FQGNSA. The CDR3: CASSFNSKETQYF. CDR3 coding DNA: TGTGCCAGCAGCTTCAACAGTAAGGAGACCCAGTACTTC.

This clonotype was picked up many times. V and J are TRBV28 and TRBJ2-5, with a possible D match to TRBD2 (7 bases). CDR3 length: 13 residues. The germline V gene has CDR1 MDHEN and CDR2 SYDVKM. V lost 6 bases and J 4 bases, leaving 12 bases between the germline ends. The CDR3: CASSQGGGETQYF. The CDR3 region has the DNA TGTGCCAGCAGCCAAGGGGGGGGAGAGACCCAGTACTTC.

J is TRBJ1-2 and V is TRBV4-1; no firm D call. Trimming left V 1 base short and J 4 bases short, with 7 bases between. Looked up from germline, CDR1 is MGHRA and CDR2 is YSYEKL. The CDR3 length is 13 residues. The CDR3: CASSQGNGYGYTF. DNA for the CDR3: TGCGCCAGCAGCCAAGGTAACGGCTATGGCTACACCTTC.

This clonotype was seen ten or more times. This chain links TRBV28 with TRBJ1-6; TRBD1 might be the D (5 bases). Trimming took 3 bases from V and 7 from J, leaving 16 bases between them. The CDR3 consists of 16 residues. The germline gives CDR1 MDHEN, CDR2 SYDVKM. The CDR3 coding sequence is TGTGCCAGCAGTTTTCTCGGGGGAGGTGAGAATTCACCCCTCCACTTT. Amino acids: CASSFLGGGENSPLHF.

This clonotype was recorded many times. V and J are TRBV20-1 and TRBJ2-5; TRBD2 agrees at 9 bases. This CDR3 spans 14 amino acids. Germline V CDR1 and CDR2: DFQATT, SNEGSKA (reference sequence). The CDR3 protein is CSAGTSPDGGTQYF. Written as DNA, the CDR3 is TGCAGCGCCGGGACTAGCCCTGATGGAGGGACCCAGTACTTC.

This clonotype was observed many times. The V and J genes are TRBV5-1 and TRBJ1-1; possible D gene TRBD1, 6 bases. This CDR3 has 12 residues. V was clipped by 4 bases and J by 10 bases, with 14 bases between them. Germline assignment: CDR1 SGHRS and CDR2 YFSETQ. The CDR3 DNA sequence: TGCGCCAGCAGCGAGCCCACAGGGACAGCTTTCTTT. Its protein is CASSEPTGTAFF.

This clonotype was counted between two and nine times. This sequence joins TRBV5-1 and TRBJ1-1, with D tentatively TRBD1 (5 bases). Deletions cut 4 bases from V and 1 base from J, with 14 bases between. The CDR3 has 15 residues. Germline assignment: CDR1 SGHRS and CDR2 YFSETQ. CDR3 coding DNA: TGCGCCAGCAGCGGAGAGGCAGGGCCGAACACTGAAGCTTTCTTT. Its translation is CASSGEAGPNTEAFF.